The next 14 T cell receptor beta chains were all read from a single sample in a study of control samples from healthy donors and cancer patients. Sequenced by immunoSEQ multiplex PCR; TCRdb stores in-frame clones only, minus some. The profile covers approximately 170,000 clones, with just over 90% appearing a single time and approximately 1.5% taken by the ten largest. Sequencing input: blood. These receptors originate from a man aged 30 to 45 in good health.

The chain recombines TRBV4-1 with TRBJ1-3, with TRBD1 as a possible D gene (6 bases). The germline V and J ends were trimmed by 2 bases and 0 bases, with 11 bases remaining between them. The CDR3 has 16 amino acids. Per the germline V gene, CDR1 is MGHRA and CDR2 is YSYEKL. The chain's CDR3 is CASSQPGATSGNTIYF. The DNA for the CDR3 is TGCGCCAGCAGCCAACCAGGGGCAACCTCTGGAAACACCATATATTTT.

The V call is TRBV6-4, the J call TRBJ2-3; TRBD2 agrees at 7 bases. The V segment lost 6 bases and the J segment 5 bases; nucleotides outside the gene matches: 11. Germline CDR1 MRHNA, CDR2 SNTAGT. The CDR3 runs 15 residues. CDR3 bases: TGTGCCAGCAGCCCTATAGCGGGCGGGAGAGATACGCAGTATTTT. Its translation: CASSPIAGGRDTQYF.

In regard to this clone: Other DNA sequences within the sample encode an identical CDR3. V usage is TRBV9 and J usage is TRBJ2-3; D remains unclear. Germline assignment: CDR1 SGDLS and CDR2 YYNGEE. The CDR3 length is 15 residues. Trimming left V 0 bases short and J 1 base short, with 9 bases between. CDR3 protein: CASSVGTPGTDTQYF. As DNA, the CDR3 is TGTGCCAGCAGCGTAGGCACCCCAGGCACAGATACGCAGTATTTT.

The CDR3 here is CASSFNGERGDTQYF. CDR3 nucleotide sequence: TGTGCCAGCAGTTTTAATGGGGAGAGGGGAGATACGCAGTATTTT. The gene calls are TRBV27 and TRBJ2-3; the D gene could be TRBD1 or TRBD2 (5 bases each). This CDR3 has 15 residues. The germline V gene encodes CDR1 MNHEY and CDR2 SMNVEV (reference sequence). V was trimmed by 3 bases and J by 5 bases, leaving 15 bases between them.

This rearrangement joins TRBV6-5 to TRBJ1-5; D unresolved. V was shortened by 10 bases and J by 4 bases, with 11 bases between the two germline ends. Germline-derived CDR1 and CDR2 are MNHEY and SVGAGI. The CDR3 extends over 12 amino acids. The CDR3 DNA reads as TGTGCCACCACGGGTGGGAATCAGCCCCAGCATTTT. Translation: CATTGGNQPQHF.

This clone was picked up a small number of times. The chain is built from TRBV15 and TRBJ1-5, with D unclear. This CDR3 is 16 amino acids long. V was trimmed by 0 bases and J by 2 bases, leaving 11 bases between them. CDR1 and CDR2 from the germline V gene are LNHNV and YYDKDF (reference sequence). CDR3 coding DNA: TGTGCCACCAGCAGAGATAAACTATTCGGCAATCAGCCCCAGCATTTT. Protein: CATSRDKLFGNQPQHF.

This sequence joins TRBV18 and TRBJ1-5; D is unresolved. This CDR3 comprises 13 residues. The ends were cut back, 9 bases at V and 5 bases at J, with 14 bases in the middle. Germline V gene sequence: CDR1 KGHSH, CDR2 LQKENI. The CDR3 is CASARTDYQPQHF. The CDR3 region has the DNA TGTGCCAGTGCACGGACCGACTATCAGCCCCAGCATTTT.

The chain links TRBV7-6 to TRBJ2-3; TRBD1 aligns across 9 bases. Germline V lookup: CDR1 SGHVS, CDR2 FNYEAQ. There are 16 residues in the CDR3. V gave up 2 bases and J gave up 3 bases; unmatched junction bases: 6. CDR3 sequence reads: CASSLTGQGYTDTQYF. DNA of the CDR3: TGTGCCAGCAGCTTAACCGGACAGGGGTATACAGATACGCAGTATTTT.

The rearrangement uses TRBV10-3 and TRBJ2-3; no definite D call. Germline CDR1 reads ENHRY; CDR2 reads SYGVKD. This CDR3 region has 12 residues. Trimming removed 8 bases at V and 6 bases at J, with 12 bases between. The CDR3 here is CAISAGDDTQYF. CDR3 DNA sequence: TGTGCCATCTCTGCTGGAGATGATACGCAGTATTTT.

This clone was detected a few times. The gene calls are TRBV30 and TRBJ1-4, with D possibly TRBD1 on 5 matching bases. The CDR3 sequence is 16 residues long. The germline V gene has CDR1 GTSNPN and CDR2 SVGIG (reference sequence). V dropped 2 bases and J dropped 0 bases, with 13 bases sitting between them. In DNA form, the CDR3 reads TGTGCCTGGAGTCTATTATGGGGGACAACTAATGAAAAACTGTTTTTT. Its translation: CAWSLLWGTTNEKLFF.

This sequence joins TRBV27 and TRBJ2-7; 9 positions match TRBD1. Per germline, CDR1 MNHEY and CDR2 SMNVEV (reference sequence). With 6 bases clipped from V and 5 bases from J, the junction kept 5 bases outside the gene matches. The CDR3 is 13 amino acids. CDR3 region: CASSRDRDHEQYF. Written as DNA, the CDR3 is TGTGCCAGCAGCAGGGACAGGGACCACGAGCAGTACTTC.

The CDR3 region has the DNA TGTGCCAGCAGTTACAGTAAAGATACGCAGTATTTT. Translated, it gives CASSYSKDTQYF. This rearrangement joins TRBV6-2 or TRBV6-3 to TRBJ2-3, with D unclear. Germline V lookup: CDR1 MNHEY, CDR2 SVGEGT. The CDR3 has 12 amino acids. Trimming took off 2 bases at V and 5 bases at J, with 5 bases between the two ends.

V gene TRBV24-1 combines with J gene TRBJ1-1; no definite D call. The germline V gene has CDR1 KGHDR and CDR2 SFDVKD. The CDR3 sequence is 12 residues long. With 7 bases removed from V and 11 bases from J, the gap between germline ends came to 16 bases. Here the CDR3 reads CATSLGTGEAFF. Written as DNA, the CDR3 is TGTGCCACCAGCTTGGGAACTGGGGAGGCTTTCTTT.

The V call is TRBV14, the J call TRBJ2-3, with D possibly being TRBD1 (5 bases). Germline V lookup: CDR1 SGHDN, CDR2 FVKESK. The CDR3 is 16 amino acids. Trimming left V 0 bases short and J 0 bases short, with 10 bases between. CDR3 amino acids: CASSQDIRGSTDTQYF. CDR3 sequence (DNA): TGTGCCAGCAGCCAAGATATAAGGGGCAGCACAGATACGCAGTATTTT.